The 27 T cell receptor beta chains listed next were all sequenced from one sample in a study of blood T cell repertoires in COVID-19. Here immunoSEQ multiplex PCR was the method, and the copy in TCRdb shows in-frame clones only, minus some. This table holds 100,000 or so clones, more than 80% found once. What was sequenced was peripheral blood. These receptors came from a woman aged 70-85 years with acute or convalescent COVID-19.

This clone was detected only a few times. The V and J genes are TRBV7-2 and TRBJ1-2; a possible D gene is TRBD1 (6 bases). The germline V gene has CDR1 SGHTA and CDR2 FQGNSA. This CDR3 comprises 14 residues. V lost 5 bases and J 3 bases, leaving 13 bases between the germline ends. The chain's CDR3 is CASSPTGTYYGYTF. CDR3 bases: TGTGCCAGCAGCCCCACAGGGACCTACTATGGCTACACCTTC.

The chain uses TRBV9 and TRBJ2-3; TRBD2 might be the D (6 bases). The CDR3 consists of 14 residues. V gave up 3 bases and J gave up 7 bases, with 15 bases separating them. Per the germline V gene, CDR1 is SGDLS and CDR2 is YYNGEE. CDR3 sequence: CASSEVRDSNTQYF. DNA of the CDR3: TGTGCCAGCAGCGAGGTCCGGGACTCAAATACGCAGTATTTT. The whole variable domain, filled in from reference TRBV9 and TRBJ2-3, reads DSGVTQTPKHLITATGQRVTLRCSPRSGDLSVYWYQQSLDQGLQFLIQYYNGEERAKGNILERFSAQQFPDLHSELNLSSLELGDSALYFCASSEVRDSNTQYFGPGTRLTVL.

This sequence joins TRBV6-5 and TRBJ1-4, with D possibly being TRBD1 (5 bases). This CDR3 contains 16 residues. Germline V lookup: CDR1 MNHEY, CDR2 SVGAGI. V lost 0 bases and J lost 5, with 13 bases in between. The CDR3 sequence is CASSYSKWGGNEKLFF. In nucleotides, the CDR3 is TGTGCCAGCAGTTACTCGAAATGGGGGGGGAATGAAAAACTGTTTTTT.

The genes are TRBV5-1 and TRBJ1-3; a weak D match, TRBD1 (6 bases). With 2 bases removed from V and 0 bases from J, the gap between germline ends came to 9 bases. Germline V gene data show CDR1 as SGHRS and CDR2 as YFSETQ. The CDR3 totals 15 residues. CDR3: CASSFGQFSGNTIYF. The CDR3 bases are TGCGCCAGCAGCTTTGGACAGTTCTCTGGAAACACCATATATTTT.

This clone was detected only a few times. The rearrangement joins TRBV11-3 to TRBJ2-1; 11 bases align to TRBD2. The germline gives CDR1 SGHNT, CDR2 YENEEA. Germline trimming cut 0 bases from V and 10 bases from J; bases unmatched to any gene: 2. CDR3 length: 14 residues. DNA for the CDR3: TGTGCCAGCAGCTTAGAAGGGACTAGCGGCGAGCAGTTCTTC. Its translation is CASSLEGTSGEQFF. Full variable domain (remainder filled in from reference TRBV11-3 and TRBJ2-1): EAGVVQSPRYKIIEKKQPVAFWCNPISGHNTLYWYLQNLGQGPELLIRYENEEAVDDSQLPKDRFSAERLKGVDSTLKIQPAELGDSAVYLCASSLEGTSGEQFFGPGTRLTVL.

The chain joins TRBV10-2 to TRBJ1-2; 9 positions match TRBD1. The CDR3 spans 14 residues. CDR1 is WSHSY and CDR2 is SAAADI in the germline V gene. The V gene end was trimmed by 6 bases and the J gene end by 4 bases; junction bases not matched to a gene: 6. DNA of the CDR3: TGCGCCAGCAGCGACGGGACAGGGCTCTATGGCTACACCTTC. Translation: CASSDGTGLYGYTF.

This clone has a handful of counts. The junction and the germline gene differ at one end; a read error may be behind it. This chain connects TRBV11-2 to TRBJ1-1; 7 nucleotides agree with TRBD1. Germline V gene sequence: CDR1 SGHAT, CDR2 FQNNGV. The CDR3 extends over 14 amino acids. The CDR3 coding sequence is TGTGCCAGCAGCTTAGCCGGGGGACAGTTGGGCCGCCTCTTT. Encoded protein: CASSLAGGQLGRLF.

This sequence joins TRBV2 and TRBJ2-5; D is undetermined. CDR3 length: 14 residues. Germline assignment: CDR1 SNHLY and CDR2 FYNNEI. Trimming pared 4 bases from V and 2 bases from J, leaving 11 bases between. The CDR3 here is CASSARVAQETQYF. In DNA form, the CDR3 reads TGTGCCAGCAGTGCCCGGGTAGCACAAGAGACCCAGTACTTC.

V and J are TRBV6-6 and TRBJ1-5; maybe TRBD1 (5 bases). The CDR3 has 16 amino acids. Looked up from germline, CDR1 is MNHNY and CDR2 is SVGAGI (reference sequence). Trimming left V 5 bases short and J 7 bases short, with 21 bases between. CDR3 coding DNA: TGTGCCAGCAGTCCCCCCTGGGGTCAGGGTGGACAGCCCCAGCATTTT. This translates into CASSPPWGQGGQPQHF.

CDR3 loop: CATSKGTDIDSPLHF. For the CDR3, the DNA is TGTGCCACCAGCAAGGGGACAGATATTGATTCACCCCTCCACTTT. The chain is built from TRBV24-1 and TRBJ1-6; 7 nucleotides line up with TRBD1. The CDR3 runs 15 residues. V trimming: 7 bases; J trimming: 8 bases; junction bases outside the gene matches: 10. Germline V CDR1 and CDR2: KGHDR, SFDVKD.

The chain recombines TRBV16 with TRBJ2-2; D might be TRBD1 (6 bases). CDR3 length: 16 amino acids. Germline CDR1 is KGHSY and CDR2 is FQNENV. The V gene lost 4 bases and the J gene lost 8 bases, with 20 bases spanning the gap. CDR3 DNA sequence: TGTGCCAGCAGCCCAACAGGGTCCCAACGTTATGGGGAGCTGTTTTTT. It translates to CASSPTGSQRYGELFF. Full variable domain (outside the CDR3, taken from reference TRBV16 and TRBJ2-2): GEEVAQTPKHLVRGEGQKAKLYCAPIKGHSYVFWYQQVLKNEFKFLISFQNENVFDETGMPKERFSAKCLPNSPCSLEIQATKLEDSAVYFCASSPTGSQRYGELFFGEGSRLTVL.

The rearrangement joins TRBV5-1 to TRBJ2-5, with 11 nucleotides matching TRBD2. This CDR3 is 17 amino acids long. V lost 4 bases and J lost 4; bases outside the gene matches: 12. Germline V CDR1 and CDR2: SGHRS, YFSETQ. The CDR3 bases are TGCGCCAGCAGCCTGGGGGTTCGCCTAGCGGGAGGAGAGACCCAGTACTTC. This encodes CASSLGVRLAGGETQYF.

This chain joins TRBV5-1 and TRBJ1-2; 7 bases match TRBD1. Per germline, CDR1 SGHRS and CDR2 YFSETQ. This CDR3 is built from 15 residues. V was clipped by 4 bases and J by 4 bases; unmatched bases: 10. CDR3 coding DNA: TGCGCCAGCAGCGTCACAGGGGCCGCTCTCTATGGCTACACCTTC. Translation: CASSVTGAALYGYTF.

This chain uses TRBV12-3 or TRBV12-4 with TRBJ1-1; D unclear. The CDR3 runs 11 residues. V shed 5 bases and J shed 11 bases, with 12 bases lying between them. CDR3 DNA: TGTGCCAGCAGTGAGGGAGTAAAGGCTTTCTTT. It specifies CASSEGVKAFF.

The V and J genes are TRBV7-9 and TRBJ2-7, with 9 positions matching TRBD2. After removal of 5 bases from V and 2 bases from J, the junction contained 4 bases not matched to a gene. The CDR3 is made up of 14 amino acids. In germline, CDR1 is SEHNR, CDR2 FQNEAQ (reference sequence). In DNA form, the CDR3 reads TGTGCCAGCAGCCCTAGCGGGACAACCTACGAGCAGTACTTC. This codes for CASSPSGTTYEQYF.

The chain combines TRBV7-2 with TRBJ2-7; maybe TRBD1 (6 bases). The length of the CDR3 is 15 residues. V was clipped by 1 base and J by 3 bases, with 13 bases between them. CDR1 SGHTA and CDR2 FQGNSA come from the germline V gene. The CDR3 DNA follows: TGTGCCAGCAGCTTAGAACAGGGACCACTCTACGAGCAGTACTTC. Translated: CASSLEQGPLYEQYF.

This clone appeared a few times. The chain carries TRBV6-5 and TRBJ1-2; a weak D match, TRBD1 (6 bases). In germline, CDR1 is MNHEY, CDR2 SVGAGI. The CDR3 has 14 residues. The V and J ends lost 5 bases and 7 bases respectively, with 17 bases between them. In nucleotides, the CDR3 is TGTGCCAGCAGTCCAAGGACAGCCCAGGGTGGCTACACCTTC. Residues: CASSPRTAQGGYTF.

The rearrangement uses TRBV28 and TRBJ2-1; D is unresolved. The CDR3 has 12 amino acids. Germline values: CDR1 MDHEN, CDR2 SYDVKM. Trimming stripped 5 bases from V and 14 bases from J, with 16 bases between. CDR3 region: CASSTLEWSKFF. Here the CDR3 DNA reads TGTGCCAGCAGTACCCTCGAGTGGAGTAAGTTCTTC. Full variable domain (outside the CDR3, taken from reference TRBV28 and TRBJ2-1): DVKVTQSSRYLVKRTGEKVFLECVQDMDHENMFWYRQDPGLGLRLIYFSYDVKMKEKGDIPEGYSVSREKKERFSLILESASTNQTSMYLCASSTLEWSKFFGPGTRLTVL.

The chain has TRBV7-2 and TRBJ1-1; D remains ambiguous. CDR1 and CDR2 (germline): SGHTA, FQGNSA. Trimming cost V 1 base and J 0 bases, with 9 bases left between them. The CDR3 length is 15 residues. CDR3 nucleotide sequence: TGTGCCAGCAGCTTAGAGTGGCTGATGAACACTGAAGCTTTCTTT. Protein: CASSLEWLMNTEAFF.

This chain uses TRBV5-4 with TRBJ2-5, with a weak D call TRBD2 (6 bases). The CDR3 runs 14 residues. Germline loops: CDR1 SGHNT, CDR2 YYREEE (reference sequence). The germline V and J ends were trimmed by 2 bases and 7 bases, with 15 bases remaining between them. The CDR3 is CASSFGQGLGTQYF. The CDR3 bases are TGTGCCAGCAGCTTTGGGCAGGGACTGGGGACCCAGTACTTC.

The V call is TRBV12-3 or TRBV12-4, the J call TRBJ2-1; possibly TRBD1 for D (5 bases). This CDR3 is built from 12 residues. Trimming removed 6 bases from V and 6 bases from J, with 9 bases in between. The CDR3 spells CASRTGSNEQFF. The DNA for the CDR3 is TGTGCCAGCAGAACAGGCTCCAATGAGCAGTTCTTC.

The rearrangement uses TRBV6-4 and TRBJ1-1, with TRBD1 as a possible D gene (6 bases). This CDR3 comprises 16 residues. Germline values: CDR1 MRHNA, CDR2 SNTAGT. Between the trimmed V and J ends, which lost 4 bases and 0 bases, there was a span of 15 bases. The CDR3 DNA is TGTGCCAGCAGTGCCCCCGCACAGGGAGTGAACACTGAAGCTTTCTTT. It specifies CASSAPAQGVNTEAFF.

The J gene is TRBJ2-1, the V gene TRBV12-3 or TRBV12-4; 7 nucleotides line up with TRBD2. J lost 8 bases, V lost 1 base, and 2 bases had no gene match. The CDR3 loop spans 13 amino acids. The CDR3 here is CASSLELADEQFF. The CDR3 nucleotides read TGTGCCAGCAGTTTAGAGCTAGCGGATGAGCAGTTCTTC.

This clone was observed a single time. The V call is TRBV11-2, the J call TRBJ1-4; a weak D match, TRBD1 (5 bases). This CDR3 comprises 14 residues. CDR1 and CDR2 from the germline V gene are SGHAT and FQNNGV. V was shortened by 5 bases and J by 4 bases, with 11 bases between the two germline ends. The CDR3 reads CASSKTDFNEKLFF. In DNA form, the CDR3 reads TGTGCCAGCAGCAAGACAGATTTTAATGAAAAACTGTTTTTT. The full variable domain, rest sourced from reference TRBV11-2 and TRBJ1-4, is EAGVAQSPRYKIIEKRQSVAFWCNPISGHATLYWYQQILGQGPKLLIQFQNNGVVDDSQLPKDRFSAERLKGVDSTLKIQPAKLEDSAVYLCASSKTDFNEKLFFGSGTQLSVL.

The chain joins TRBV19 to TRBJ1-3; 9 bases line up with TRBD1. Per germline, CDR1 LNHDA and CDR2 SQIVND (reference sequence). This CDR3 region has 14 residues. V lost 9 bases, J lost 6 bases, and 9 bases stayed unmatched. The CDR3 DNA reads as TGTGCCAGCACCGTTACAGGGGGCGCAAACACCATATATTTT. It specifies CASTVTGGANTIYF.

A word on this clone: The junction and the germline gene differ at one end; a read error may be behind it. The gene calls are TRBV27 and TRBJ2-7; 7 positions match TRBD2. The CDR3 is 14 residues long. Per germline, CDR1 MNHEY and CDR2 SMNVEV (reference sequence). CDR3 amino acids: CASSPGGSAYGQYF. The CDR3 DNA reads TGTGCCAGCAGTCCCGGCGGGAGCGCCTACGGGCAGTACTTC.

The DNA for the CDR3 is TGTGCCAGCAGCACGGGACTAGCCCCAGGCAATGAGCAGTTCTTC. It codes for CASSTGLAPGNEQFF. V is TRBV21-1 and J is TRBJ2-1; the table's TRBD2 call for D was not verified on the DNA. TRBV21-1 is classified as a pseudogene. The CDR3 has 15 amino acids.